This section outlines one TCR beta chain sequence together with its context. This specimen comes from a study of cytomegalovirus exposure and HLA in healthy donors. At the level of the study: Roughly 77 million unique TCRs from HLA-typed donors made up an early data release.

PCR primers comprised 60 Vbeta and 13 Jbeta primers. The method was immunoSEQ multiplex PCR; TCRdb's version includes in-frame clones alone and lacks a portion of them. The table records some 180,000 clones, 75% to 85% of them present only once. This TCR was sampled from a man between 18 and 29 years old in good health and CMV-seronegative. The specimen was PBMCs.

The CDR3 reads CASTLAGSPDTQYF. The CDR3 nucleotides are TGCGCCAGCACCCTTGCGGGTTCCCCAGATACGCAGTATTTT. The rearrangement joins TRBV5-1 to TRBJ2-3, with D possibly matching TRBD2 (5 bases). V was pared by 6 bases and J by 4 bases, with 15 bases between. Germline V gene lookup returns CDR1 SGHRS and CDR2 YFSETQ. The CDR3 loop spans 14 amino acids.